This entry concerns a single T cell receptor beta chain. Antigen unknown. The ends were cut back, 3 bases at V and 0 bases at J, with 11 bases in the middle. Per the germline V gene, CDR1 is SGDLS and CDR2 is YYNGEE. This CDR3 is 15 amino acids long. The sample is drawn from a study of shared clonotypes between healthy human individuals. The study's findings and limits: Only blood was sampled; tissue repertoires likely differ.

The repertoire was sequenced with immunoSEQ multiplex PCR; TCRdb's copy has only in-frame clones and lacks some. The sample holds 520,000 or so clones, about four fifths seen once. The donors were all Caucasian adults (living in Nashville, Tennessee). The study used 83 million or so PBMCs per unsorted sample for genomic DNA. The chain recombines TRBV9 with TRBJ2-3; D perhaps matches TRBD2 (5 bases). This clonotype was sampled from a woman aged 35 to 49 in good health. Some clones in this sample may be carry-over from other donors' samples. The sequencing input was PBMCs. CDR3 in amino acids: CASSAGGLSTDTQYF. The CDR3, as DNA: TGTGCCAGCAGCGCGGGCGGGCTTAGCACAGATACGCAGTATTTT.